Shown below are 17 T cell receptor beta chains from a single sample sequenced in a study of blood T cell repertoires in COVID-19 (dated by TCRdb to about 2020). The library relied on the immunoSEQ multiplex PCR assay. TCRdb's version of the immuneACCESS table is confined to in-frame rearrangements and falls short of the full clone set. An unresolved V gene accounts for under half of the shortfall where checked; the remainder is of unknown origin. The sample table records thousands of clones; 75% to 90% of these occur just once. In total, the top ten clones hold approximately 4.2% of the sample. The sequencing input was peripheral blood. The receptors were gathered from an elderly man with active COVID-19.

The V and J genes are TRBV2 and TRBJ1-1; D may be TRBD1 (6 bases). This CDR3 contains 13 residues. V was clipped by 6 bases and J by 4 bases, with 12 bases between them. Germline CDR1 and CDR2: SNHLY and FYNNEI. CDR3 bases: TGTGCCAGCAGACAGGGATTAGGCACTGAAGCTTTCTTT. As protein: CASRQGLGTEAFF. Based on the CDR3 plus reference TRBV2 and TRBJ1-1, the full variable domain is EPEVTQTPSHQVTQMGQEVILRCVPISNHLYFYWYRQILGQKVEFLVSFYNNEISEKSEIFDDQFSVERPDGSNFTLKIRSTKLEDSAMYFCASRQGLGTEAFFGQGTRLTVV.

V gene TRBV10-1 combines with J gene TRBJ2-7, with D tentatively TRBD1 (6 bases). V dropped 8 bases and J dropped 0 bases, with 17 bases sitting between them. The germline gives CDR1 WNHNN, CDR2 SYGVQD (reference sequence). This CDR3 region has 15 residues. The CDR3 loop reads CASDGGGQSSYEQYF. The CDR3 coding sequence is TGCGCCAGCGATGGGGGCGGTCAGAGCTCCTACGAGCAGTACTTC.

The V gene is TRBV19, the J gene TRBJ1-4, with D maybe TRBD1 (6 bases). This CDR3 has 14 amino acids. Germline V gene data show CDR1 as LNHDA and CDR2 as SQIVND (reference sequence). Trimming shortened V by 7 bases and J by 3 bases, and 12 bases separated the two germline ends. The CDR3 DNA follows: TGTGCCAGTAACGACAGGTGGGCTAATGAAAAACTGTTTTTT. Translation gives CASNDRWANEKLFF.

This chain joins TRBV7-2 and TRBJ2-1; 7 positions agree with TRBD2. Germline V gene data show CDR1 as SGHTA and CDR2 as FQGNSA. This CDR3 region has 13 residues. The trim removed 4 bases at V and 8 bases at J, leaving 5 bases unmatched. The CDR3 sequence is CASSSRTRDEQFF. CDR3 DNA sequence: TGTGCCAGCAGCTCACGGACTAGGGATGAGCAGTTCTTC.

CDR3 bases: TGCAGCCATCGGGGAGAAGCTAGCGCCTCCTACAATGAGCAGTTCTTC. This gives the protein CSHRGEASASYNEQFF. The genes are TRBV29-1 and TRBJ2-1, with a tentative D call TRBD2 (6 bases). The CDR3 totals 16 residues. Between the trimmed V and J ends, which lost 8 bases and 0 bases, there was a span of 20 bases. Germline V gives CDR1 SQVTM, CDR2 ANQGSEA.

This clone showed up just a few times. The CDR3 bases are TGTGCCAGCAGTCCCGGGACTAGCGGGTGGATTTACGAGCAGTACTTC. Encoded protein: CASSPGTSGWIYEQYF. The rearrangement joins TRBV6-2 or TRBV6-3 to TRBJ2-7; 12 nucleotides agree with TRBD2. Germline V CDR1 and CDR2: MNHEY, SVGEGT. V lost 5 bases to trimming and J lost 4 bases; unmatched junction nucleotides: 9. CDR3 length equals 16 residues.

The count of this clone is one. The genes are TRBV6-5 and TRBJ2-1, with a weak D call TRBD2 (5 bases). V was pared by 5 bases and J by 7 bases, with 18 bases between. The CDR3 contains 15 residues. Germline V gives CDR1 MNHEY, CDR2 SVGAGI. The CDR3 DNA sequence: TGTGCCAGCAGTCTTACTAGTTCCCCCGTAAATGAGCAGTTCTTC. It translates to CASSLTSSPVNEQFF.

V usage is TRBV6-5 and J usage is TRBJ1-6; 11 bases fit TRBD1. Germline CDR1 reads MNHEY; CDR2 reads SVGAGI. Unmatched junction bases numbered 5, after V lost 0 bases and J lost 13 bases. The CDR3 totals 15 residues. The CDR3 coding sequence is TGTGCCAGCAGTTACTCGGGACAGGGGGTATATCCCCTCCACTTT. Encoded protein: CASSYSGQGVYPLHF.

V usage is TRBV3-1 (or the pseudogene TRBV3-2) and J usage is TRBJ1-2; D might be TRBD1 (5 bases). The germline V and J ends were trimmed by 1 base and 4 bases, with 19 bases remaining between them. Germline CDR1 reads LGHDT; CDR2 reads YNNKEL (reference sequence). CDR3 length: 17 residues. In DNA form, the CDR3 reads TGTGCCAGCAGCCAAGTGGGGGGGTCCGGGGCGATCTATGGCTACACCTTC. The encoded protein is CASSQVGGSGAIYGYTF.

The chain employs TRBV18 and TRBJ2-3, with D possibly TRBD2 on 6 matching bases. The length of the CDR3 is 15 residues. The germline CDR1 and CDR2 sequences are KGHSH and LQKENI. The germline V and J ends were trimmed by 3 bases and 4 bases, with 14 bases remaining between them. The CDR3, as DNA: TGTGCCAGCTCACCCTTAGCGGAGGCGCCAGATACGCAGTATTTT. Its translation: CASSPLAEAPDTQYF.

The V call is TRBV11-2, the J call TRBJ2-7; 9 nucleotides agree with TRBD2. There are 16 residues in the CDR3. J lost 3 bases, V lost 1 base, and 7 bases had no gene match. Per germline, CDR1 SGHAT and CDR2 FQNNGV. The CDR3 sequence: CASSLAETSGSYEQYF. For the CDR3, the DNA is TGTGCCAGCAGCTTAGCGGAGACTAGCGGAAGCTACGAGCAGTACTTC.

The V gene is TRBV15, the J gene TRBJ2-7; 11 bases match TRBD2. Germline loops: CDR1 LNHNV, CDR2 YYDKDF (reference sequence). J was trimmed by 0 bases and V by 6 bases; bases with no gene match: 1. The CDR3 consists of 14 residues. CDR3 sequence: CATRTSGSSYEQYF. DNA of the CDR3: TGTGCCACCAGAACTAGCGGGAGCTCCTACGAGCAGTACTTC.

The chain carries TRBV3-1 (or the pseudogene TRBV3-2) and TRBJ2-3, with unresolved D. Germline CDR1 reads LGHDT; CDR2 reads YNNKEL (reference sequence). The CDR3 runs to 12 residues. The V and J ends lost 7 bases and 7 bases respectively, with 12 bases between them. The CDR3 loop reads CASTSNVNTQYF. CDR3 sequence (DNA): TGTGCCAGCACTAGTAACGTCAATACGCAGTATTTT.

The chain combines TRBV6-2 or TRBV6-3 with TRBJ1-2; a weak D match, TRBD1 (5 bases). V was shortened by 2 bases and J by 4 bases, with 11 bases between the two germline ends. The CDR3 loop spans 14 amino acids. CDR1 is MNHEY, CDR2 SVGEGT, per germline. Written as DNA, the CDR3 is TGTGCCAGCAGTTACGACATGGGGCCCTATGGCTACACCTTC. This gives the protein CASSYDMGPYGYTF.

The V gene is TRBV7-9, the J gene TRBJ1-1; D perhaps matches TRBD1 (5 bases). The CDR3 has 15 residues. Trimming shortened V by 5 bases and J by 2 bases, and 15 bases separated the two germline ends. CDR1 is SEHNR, CDR2 FQNEAQ, per germline (reference sequence). This chain's CDR3 is CASSAASGANTEAFF. The DNA of the CDR3 is TGTGCCAGCAGCGCCGCGAGTGGGGCTAACACTGAAGCTTTCTTT.

This chain links TRBV18 with TRBJ2-7; the match to TRBD2 covers 13 bases. The CDR3 loop spans 17 amino acids. The germline V gene encodes CDR1 KGHSH and CDR2 LQKENI. Trimming at V came to 6 bases and at J to 0 bases, leaving 8 bases not matched to a gene. CDR3: CASSQLAGGLPSYEQYF. In DNA form, the CDR3 reads TGTGCCAGCTCGCAACTAGCGGGAGGGCTCCCCTCCTACGAGCAGTACTTC.

This chain uses TRBV19 with TRBJ1-4; the match to TRBD1 covers 8 bases. In germline, CDR1 is LNHDA, CDR2 SQIVND (reference sequence). V gave up 6 bases and J gave up 3 bases; unmatched junction bases: 6. The CDR3 spans 15 residues. The CDR3 is CASRQLQGANEKLFF. The CDR3 bases are TGTGCCAGTAGACAACTACAGGGGGCTAATGAAAAACTGTTTTTT.